Listed below are T cell receptor beta chains from one sample, sequenced in a study of blood T cells in healthy people across ages. TCRdb recomputed calls from the 5' RACE reads with MiXCR, one row per CDR3 protein. The data hold roughly 1.9 million distinct CDR3 sequences, with 39% observed a single time. The sequencing sample was made of blood. Receptors were obtained from a human donor in good health. The CDR3 runs from the conserved cysteine through the conserved F or W. D genes are given only for firm matches. Clone size appears in some rows only: once, few, many, or a class for an expanded clone.

length: 15; J: TRBJ2-3; size: NA; V: TRBV5-4; D: TRBD2; CDR3: CASSLVSSGGRTQYF; DNA: TGTGCCAGCAGCTTGGTTTCTAGCGGGGGTCGTACGCAGTATTTT
length: 15; J: TRBJ2-1; size: NA; V: TRBV5-4; D: TRBD1; CDR3: CASIKDRGLYNEQFF; DNA: TGTGCCAGCATCAAGGACAGGGGGCTCTACAATGAGCAGTTCTTC
length: 16; J: TRBJ2-2; size: NA; V: TRBV11-2; D: NA; CDR3: CASSLDLWKNTGELFF; DNA: TGTGCCAGCAGCTTAGATCTGTGGAAGAACACCGGGGAGCTGTTTTTT
length: 15; J: TRBJ1-2; size: few; V: TRBV4-3; D: TRBD1; CDR3: CASSQDWGQGYGYTF; DNA: TGCGCCAGCAGCCAAGATTGGGGACAGGGTTATGGCTACACCTTC
length: 14; J: TRBJ1-2; size: few; V: TRBV7-9; D: NA; CDR3: CASSPGVGSYGYTF; DNA: TGTGCCAGCAGCCCGGGGGTAGGATCCTATGGCTACACCTTC
length: 10; J: TRBJ1-1; size: NA; V: TRBV7-2; D: NA; CDR3: CASSSGTAFF; DNA: TGTGCCAGCAGCTCCGGGACGGCTTTCTTT
length: 11; J: TRBJ1-1; size: NA; V: TRBV20-1; D: NA; CDR3: CSARDTQGAFF; DNA: TGCAGTGCTAGAGATACCCAGGGAGCTTTCTTT
length: 14; J: TRBJ1-2; size: few; V: TRBV5-4; D: TRBD1; CDR3: CASSRTGAWGGYTF; DNA: TGTGCCAGCAGCAGGACAGGGGCATGGGGGGGCTACACCTTC
length: 15; J: TRBJ2-7; size: NA; V: TRBV20-1; D: NA; CDR3: CSAPPPGRPSYEQYF; DNA: TGCAGTGCGCCCCCTCCGGGACGGCCCTCCTACGAGCAGTACTTC
length: 16; J: TRBJ2-6; size: few; V: TRBV9; D: NA; CDR3: CASSVGGLSGANVLTF; DNA: TGTGCCAGCAGCGTAGGGGGACTCTCTGGGGCCAACGTCCTGACTTTC
length: 14; J: TRBJ1-2; size: NA; V: TRBV11-2; D: NA; CDR3: CASSLSSGTGGYTF; DNA: TGTGCCAGCAGCTTATCATCAGGAACGGGCGGCTACACCTTC
length: 16; J: TRBJ2-2; size: NA; V: TRBV24-1; D: NA; CDR3: CATSDLHTLNTGELFF; DNA: TGTGCCACCAGTGATTTGCATACACTGAACACCGGGGAGCTGTTTTTT
length: 13; J: TRBJ2-7; size: NA; V: TRBV28; D: NA; CDR3: CASLDRSPYEQYF; DNA: TGTGCCAGCCTAGACAGGTCCCCCTACGAGCAGTACTTC
length: 16; J: TRBJ2-5; size: once; V: TRBV20-1; D: NA; CDR3: CSVKHLQAEGGETQYF; DNA: TGCAGTGTTAAACACCTTCAAGCGGAGGGTGGTGAGACCCAGTACTTC
length: 15; J: TRBJ2-5; size: NA; V: TRBV24-1; D: NA; CDR3: CATSDPRSEQETQYF; DNA: TGTGCCACCAGTGATCCAAGGTCGGAACAAGAGACCCAGTACTTC
length: 15; J: TRBJ1-5; size: NA; V: TRBV6-1; D: NA; CDR3: CASSGVTVSNQPQHF; DNA: TGTGCCAGCAGTGGCGTCACAGTCAGCAATCAGCCCCAGCATTTT
length: 18; J: TRBJ2-6; size: few; V: TRBV4-3; D: TRBD1; CDR3: CASSPRTGGSSRANVLTF; DNA: TGCGCCAGCAGCCCTAGGACAGGGGGCTCCTCCAGGGCCAACGTCCTGACTTTC
length: 13; J: TRBJ1-2; size: NA; V: TRBV6-2/TRBV6-3; D: NA; CDR3: CASSLPLQGGYTF; DNA: TGTGCCAGCAGTTTACCTCTTCAAGGAGGCTACACCTTC
length: 15; J: TRBJ1-5; size: NA; V: TRBV6-2/TRBV6-3; D: NA; CDR3: CASSYSSSQNQPQHF; DNA: TGTGCCAGCAGTTACTCGAGCAGCCAAAATCAGCCCCAGCATTTT
length: 16; J: TRBJ2-7; size: NA; V: TRBV28; D: TRBD2; CDR3: CASSLGTGGLSYEQYF; DNA: TGTGCCAGCAGTTTAGGGACGGGGGGACTATCCTACGAGCAGTACTTC
length: 15; J: TRBJ2-1; size: few; V: TRBV6-2/TRBV6-3; D: TRBD2; CDR3: CASSPGGVSYNEQFF; DNA: TGTGCCAGCAGTCCCGGGGGGGTCTCCTACAATGAGCAGTTCTTC
length: 11; J: TRBJ1-1; size: NA; V: TRBV12-3/TRBV12-4; D: TRBD1; CDR3: CASRDRGEAFF; DNA: TGTGCCAGCAGGGACAGGGGTGAAGCTTTCTTT
length: 14; J: TRBJ2-5; size: NA; V: TRBV4-2; D: NA; CDR3: CASSFSVGQETQYF; DNA: TGTGCCAGCAGCTTCAGTGTGGGACAAGAGACCCAGTACTTC
length: 14; J: TRBJ1-2; size: NA; V: TRBV28; D: NA; CDR3: CASNQTPRGYGYTF; DNA: TGTGCCAGCAACCAAACCCCCAGGGGCTATGGCTACACCTTC
length: 13; J: TRBJ2-7; size: NA; V: TRBV6-5; D: NA; CDR3: CASRGSSGYEQYF; DNA: TGTGCCAGCAGAGGGTCCTCGGGGTACGAGCAGTACTTC
length: 18; J: TRBJ1-3; size: NA; V: TRBV7-2; D: TRBD1; CDR3: CASSLALTTGVGGNTIYF; DNA: TGTGCCAGCAGCTTAGCGCTGACCACAGGGGTTGGTGGAAACACCATATATTTT
length: 15; J: TRBJ2-7; size: few; V: TRBV5-6; D: NA; CDR3: CASSLGQVMAYEQYF; DNA: TGTGCCAGCAGCTTGGGACAGGTAATGGCCTACGAGCAGTACTTC
length: 9; J: TRBJ2-5; size: NA; V: TRBV7-2; D: NA; CDR3: CAVGETQYF; DNA: TGTGCCGTGGGGGAGACCCAGTACTTC
length: 13; J: TRBJ1-4; size: NA; V: TRBV6-2/TRBV6-3; D: NA; CDR3: CASSYPRDGKLFF; DNA: TGTGCCAGCAGTTACCCTAGGGATGGAAAACTGTTTTTT
length: 13; J: TRBJ1-2; size: NA; V: TRBV10-3; D: NA; CDR3: CAISDGQRGGYTF; DNA: TGTGCCATCAGCGACGGGCAGAGGGGTGGCTACACCTTC
length: 14; J: TRBJ1-1; size: NA; V: TRBV7-9; D: NA; CDR3: CASRLGAENTEAFF; DNA: TGTGCCAGCAGGCTCGGGGCAGAAAACACTGAAGCTTTCTTT
length: 17; J: TRBJ2-5; size: NA; V: TRBV20-1; D: TRBD2; CDR3: CSARDKASGNLQETQYF; DNA: TGCAGTGCTAGAGATAAGGCTAGCGGGAACCTACAAGAGACCCAGTACTTC
length: 13; J: TRBJ2-7; size: NA; V: TRBV10-3; D: NA; CDR3: CATRGLDSYEQYF; DNA: TGTGCCACCCGGGGACTCGACTCCTACGAGCAGTACTTC
length: 15; J: TRBJ2-1; size: NA; V: TRBV20-1; D: TRBD1; CDR3: CSARVPGTATDEQFF; DNA: TGCAGTGCTAGGGTGCCCGGGACAGCCACGGATGAGCAGTTCTTC
length: 13; J: TRBJ1-1; size: NA; V: TRBV5-1; D: NA; CDR3: CASSLEGNPEAFF; DNA: TGCGCCAGCAGCTTGGAGGGGAATCCTGAAGCTTTCTTT
length: 14; J: TRBJ2-1; size: NA; V: TRBV7-6; D: TRBD2; CDR3: CASSLLIGGSEQFF; DNA: TGTGCCAGCAGCTTACTTATCGGGGGGAGTGAGCAGTTCTTC
length: 14; J: TRBJ2-1; size: NA; V: TRBV9; D: TRBD2; CDR3: CASSPNSGGNEQFF; DNA: TGTGCCAGCAGCCCTAATTCGGGGGGCAATGAGCAGTTCTTC
length: 16; J: TRBJ2-1; size: NA; V: TRBV5-6; D: NA; CDR3: CASSLALKTHYNEQFF; DNA: TGTGCCAGCAGCCTGGCGTTAAAGACCCATTACAATGAGCAGTTCTTC
length: 15; J: TRBJ2-4; size: few; V: TRBV12-3/TRBV12-4; D: TRBD1; CDR3: CASSFSGGLRDIQYF; DNA: TGTGCCAGCAGTTTCTCAGGGGGTTTGCGTGACATTCAGTACTTC
length: 12; J: TRBJ1-5; size: few; V: TRBV5-1; D: NA; CDR3: CARRRDNLPQHF; DNA: TGCGCCAGAAGACGGGACAATCTACCCCAGCATTTT
length: 16; J: TRBJ2-5; size: NA; V: TRBV9; D: NA; CDR3: CASSPYRPKYQETQYF; DNA: TGTGCCAGCAGCCCATACAGGCCAAAGTACCAAGAGACCCAGTACTTC
length: 10; J: TRBJ2-5; size: many; V: TRBV29-1; D: NA; CDR3: CSSFRGTQYF; DNA: TGCAGCTCGTTCCGGGGAACCCAGTACTTC
length: 13; J: TRBJ2-7; size: NA; V: TRBV20-1; D: NA; CDR3: CSASVQGLYEQYF; DNA: TGCAGTGCTAGCGTCCAGGGGCTCTACGAGCAGTACTTC
length: 16; J: TRBJ2-3; size: NA; V: TRBV20-1; D: NA; CDR3: CSARDRLRGPTDTQYF; DNA: TGCAGTGCTAGAGATCGTCTACGGGGGCCCACAGATACGCAGTATTTT
length: 15; J: TRBJ2-1; size: few; V: TRBV20-1; D: TRBD2; CDR3: CSARDLRGSYNEQFF; DNA: TGCAGTGCTAGAGATTTGCGGGGGTCCTACAATGAGCAGTTCTTC
length: 18; J: TRBJ2-3; size: few; V: TRBV12-3/TRBV12-4; D: TRBD2; CDR3: CASSLAGVRGGKTYTQYF; DNA: TGTGCCAGCAGTTTAGCGGGGGTGCGGGGGGGCAAGACGTATACGCAGTATTTT
length: 16; J: TRBJ1-5; size: NA; V: TRBV4-2; D: TRBD1; CDR3: CASSQATGNVGQPQHF; DNA: TGTGCCAGCAGCCAAGCGACAGGGAATGTAGGTCAGCCCCAGCATTTT
length: 15; J: TRBJ2-7; size: many; V: TRBV15; D: TRBD1; CDR3: CATSRDQGASSEQYF; DNA: TGTGCCACCAGCAGAGATCAGGGGGCTTCTTCCGAGCAGTACTTC
length: 13; J: TRBJ2-1; size: NA; V: TRBV29-1; D: NA; CDR3: CSVLPSSYNEQFF; DNA: TGCAGCGTACTCCCAAGCTCCTACAATGAGCAGTTCTTC
length: 15; J: TRBJ1-5; size: NA; V: TRBV15; D: TRBD1; CDR3: CATSSHGQGQQPQHF; DNA: TGTGCCACCAGCAGCCATGGACAGGGCCAGCAGCCCCAGCATTTT
length: 15; J: TRBJ2-1; size: NA; V: TRBV11-2; D: TRBD2; CDR3: CASSWGGGAFQEQFF; DNA: TGTGCCAGCAGCTGGGGCGGGGGGGCCTTTCAGGAGCAGTTCTTC
length: 15; J: TRBJ1-6; size: NA; V: TRBV5-6; D: NA; CDR3: CASSFPYRGNSPLHF; DNA: TGTGCCAGCAGCTTTCCGTATAGGGGAAATTCACCCCTCCACTTT
length: 14; J: TRBJ1-6; size: NA; V: TRBV7-2; D: NA; CDR3: CASSPTSGGQPLHF; DNA: TGTGCCAGCAGCCCTACTAGTGGGGGCCAACCCCTCCACTTT
length: 13; J: TRBJ2-7; size: few; V: TRBV7-2; D: NA; CDR3: CASRPGHFSEQYF; DNA: TGTGCCAGCAGACCGGGACACTTTTCAGAGCAGTACTTC
length: 17; J: TRBJ2-6; size: NA; V: TRBV28; D: TRBD2; CDR3: CASTEGLAGGEANVLTF; DNA: TGTGCCAGCACCGAGGGACTAGCGGGGGGTGAGGCCAACGTCCTGACTTTC
length: 11; J: TRBJ2-1; size: few; V: TRBV12-3/TRBV12-4; D: NA; CDR3: CASSFIHEQFF; DNA: TGTGCCAGCAGTTTTATTCATGAGCAGTTCTTC
length: 15; J: TRBJ1-1; size: few; V: TRBV5-1; D: NA; CDR3: CASSPSQGVVTEAFF; DNA: TGCGCCAGCAGTCCCTCACAGGGCGTGGTCACTGAAGCTTTCTTT
length: 17; J: TRBJ1-1; size: NA; V: TRBV12-5; D: NA; CDR3: CASGLVIVGQVNTEAFF; DNA: TGTGCTAGTGGTTTGGTAATTGTGGGGCAAGTGAACACTGAAGCTTTCTTT
length: 16; J: TRBJ1-2; size: NA; V: TRBV25-1; D: TRBD1; CDR3: CASSDLTDRGVYGYTF; DNA: TGTGCCAGCAGTGACCTCACGGACAGGGGGGTCTATGGCTACACCTTC
length: 15; J: TRBJ2-1; size: few; V: TRBV5-1; D: TRBD2; CDR3: CASSLGSGGHNEQFF; DNA: TGCGCCAGCAGCTTGGGTAGCGGGGGACACAATGAGCAGTTCTTC